What follows are 20 T cell receptor beta chains derived from one specimen sequenced in a study of radiotherapy plus CTLA-4 blockade in lung cancer. Profiling relied on immunoSEQ multiplex PCR, and the TCRdb table lists in-frame clones only, not all of them. The sample has about 49,000 clones; over 75% are singletons. The sequenced sample was peripheral blood, obtained from a patient treated with radiotherapy plus ipilimumab. Receptors were obtained from a human donor with non-small cell lung cancer whose response to radiotherapy plus ipilimumab could not be evaluated.

The CDR3, as DNA: TGCGCCAGCAGCTCGGGTAGCGGGGGGTACACAGATACGCAGTATTTT. It encodes CASSSGSGGYTDTQYF. This chain joins TRBV5-1 and TRBJ2-3, with 10 bases aligning to TRBD2. Germline loops: CDR1 SGHRS, CDR2 YFSETQ. With V trimmed by 3 bases and J by 2 bases, 6 bases remained unmatched. There are 16 residues in the CDR3.

This clone was recorded only once. J is TRBJ2-7 and V is TRBV28; 7 bases are a match to TRBD2. V was pared by 10 bases and J by 4 bases, with 13 bases of the junction left unmatched. The CDR3 has 14 residues. Germline-derived CDR1 and CDR2 are MDHEN and SYDVKM. CDR3 sequence reads: CATHGGRVTYEQYF. Written as DNA, the CDR3 is TGTGCCACCCATGGGGGGAGGGTAACGTACGAGCAGTACTTC.

The rearrangement joins TRBV20-1 to TRBJ2-3; D is uncertain. CDR1 is DFQATT and CDR2 is SNEGSKA in the germline V gene (reference sequence). Trimming shortened V by 5 bases and J by 6 bases, and 6 bases separated the two germline ends. There are 10 residues in the CDR3. The CDR3 sequence is CSAARDTQYF. CDR3 DNA: TGCAGTGCTGCGAGGGATACGCAGTATTTT.

The gene calls are TRBV27 and TRBJ2-3; D is perhaps TRBD2 (6 bases). The V end was cut by 5 bases, the J end by 2 bases, with 11 bases between. Germline loops: CDR1 MNHEY, CDR2 SMNVEV (reference sequence). The CDR3 is 14 residues long. The CDR3 nucleotides are TGTGCCAGCAGTCTTAGCGGATACACAGATACGCAGTATTTT. Its translation is CASSLSGYTDTQYF.

This clone has only one observation. Sequence at one end of the junction differs from germline and may be a read error. The chain employs TRBV6-1 and TRBJ2-1; D unclear. Germline lookup yields CDR1 MNHNS and CDR2 SASEGT. This CDR3 has 19 residues. The CDR3 spells CASSQALTEWYPIYNEQFF. CDR3 nucleotides: TGTGCCAGCAGTCAAGCATTAACAGAATGGTATCCCATATACAATGAGCAGTTCTTC.

This clone was recorded a few times. V gene TRBV28 combines with J gene TRBJ1-1; D gene unclear. The CDR3 contains 13 residues. With 7 bases removed from V and 7 bases from J, the gap between germline ends came to 16 bases. Per the germline V gene, CDR1 is MDHEN and CDR2 is SYDVKM. The CDR3 loop reads CASIPSGYGEAFF. CDR3 DNA sequence: TGTGCCAGCATCCCCTCGGGGTATGGTGAAGCTTTCTTT.

Comment on this clone: This sample includes further DNA sequences coding for the same CDR3. V usage is TRBV5-4 and J usage is TRBJ1-3; D possibly corresponds to TRBD1 (5 bases). Germline assignment: CDR1 SGHNT and CDR2 YYREEE (reference sequence). V gave up 1 base and J gave up 4 bases, with 9 bases separating them. The CDR3 contains 14 residues. CDR3 region: CASSLQGSGNTIYF. CDR3 DNA sequence: TGTGCCAGCAGCTTGCAGGGCTCAGGAAACACCATATATTTT.

This clone was observed a single time. V and J are TRBV6-6 and TRBJ2-5; TRBD2 is a possible D gene (5 bases). Near its end, the DNA agrees better with TRBJ2-7, so the J call may be wrong. CDR1 and CDR2 (germline): MNHNY, SVGAGI (reference sequence). There are 15 residues in the CDR3. Written as DNA, the CDR3 is TGTGCCAGCAGTTACTCGAGTCAAGGGAGCAACGAGCAGTACTTC. Protein: CASSYSSQGSNEQYF.

The CDR3 DNA reads TGTGCCAGCAGTACCCTGACAGGGACCTACGAGCAGTACTTC. It specifies CASSTLTGTYEQYF. The rearrangement links TRBV28 to TRBJ2-7, with TRBD1 matching over 7 bases. The CDR3 covers 14 residues. V lost 5 bases, J lost 2 bases, and 6 bases stayed unmatched. Per germline, CDR1 MDHEN and CDR2 SYDVKM.

The chain is built from TRBV6-5 and TRBJ2-7; 14 bases align to TRBD2. CDR3 length: 14 residues. With 7 bases clipped from V and 9 bases from J, the junction kept 8 bases outside the gene matches. The germline V gene has CDR1 MNHEY and CDR2 SVGAGI. This CDR3 is CASKPPGLAGGQYF. In DNA form, the CDR3 reads TGTGCCAGCAAGCCCCCCGGACTAGCGGGAGGGCAGTACTTC.

The chain is built from TRBV15 and TRBJ2-5; 7 bases line up with TRBD1. Germline V gene sequence: CDR1 LNHNV, CDR2 YYDKDF (reference sequence). V gave up 2 bases and J gave up 1 base; unmatched junction bases: 4. The CDR3 covers 15 residues. The CDR3 DNA reads as TGTGCCACCAGCAGACCGGGACAGCTCCAAGAGACCCAGTACTTC. It translates to CATSRPGQLQETQYF.

The V call is TRBV6-1, the J call TRBJ2-7; 12 bases match TRBD1. Germline lookup yields CDR1 MNHNS and CDR2 SASEGT. The junction had 9 bases not matched to a gene; V was cut back by 6 bases and J by 6 bases. This CDR3 contains 15 residues. DNA for the CDR3: TGTGCCAGCAGACCCTCTCCGGGACAGGGGGCCGAGCAGTACTTC. Translated: CASRPSPGQGAEQYF.

V usage is TRBV5-4 and J usage is TRBJ2-2, with 8 bases fitting TRBD1. Germline assignment: CDR1 SGHNT and CDR2 YYREEE (reference sequence). CDR3 length: 15 amino acids. V lost 4 bases and J lost 5; bases outside the gene matches: 7. As DNA, the CDR3 is TGTGCCAGCAGCGCTGGGGACAGGCTGACCGGGGAGCTGTTTTTT. This codes for CASSAGDRLTGELFF.

The rearrangement joins TRBV28 to TRBJ1-2; TRBD1 matches 8 bases. V gave up 4 bases and J gave up 5 bases; unmatched junction bases: 3. The CDR3 runs 13 residues. CDR1 and CDR2 (germline): MDHEN, SYDVKM. The DNA for the CDR3 is TGTGCCAGCAGTTCGACAGGGGTTTATGGCTACACCTTC. Translation gives CASSSTGVYGYTF.

V and J are TRBV19 and TRBJ2-7, with 10 nucleotides matching TRBD1. The ends lost 9 bases at V and 9 bases at J; junction bases unmatched: 14. The CDR3 is 14 residues long. Looked up from germline, CDR1 is LNHDA and CDR2 is SQIVND (reference sequence). The CDR3 nucleotides are TGTGCCAGCCGGGACGGACAGGGGGGATCTGGGCAGTACTTC. Its protein product is CASRDGQGGSGQYF.

In nucleotides, the CDR3 is TGTGCCATCAGTGAGTTGGAGGGTTCACCCCTCCACTTT. Translated: CAISELEGSPLHF. The chain carries TRBV10-3 and TRBJ1-6; unclear D gene. The germline V gene has CDR1 ENHRY and CDR2 SYGVKD. This CDR3 has 13 amino acids. Trimming shortened V by 1 base and J by 9 bases, and 7 bases separated the two germline ends.

V is TRBV13 and J is TRBJ2-6; D ambiguous. CDR1 is PRHDT, CDR2 FYEKMQ, per germline (reference sequence). The V and J ends lost 2 bases and 4 bases respectively, with 12 bases between them. The CDR3 spans 16 residues. The CDR3 here is CASSLSVGQGANVLTF. In DNA, the CDR3 is TGTGCCAGCAGCTTATCGGTGGGCCAGGGGGCCAACGTCCTGACTTTC.

V is TRBV27 and J is TRBJ1-5, with 8 bases matching TRBD1. This CDR3 region has 19 residues. V shed 5 bases, J shed 3 bases, and the junction held 18 bases outside the gene matches. CDR1 and CDR2 (germline): MNHEY, SMNVEV (reference sequence). CDR3 protein: CASSARGTGPLAYNQPQHF. In DNA form, the CDR3 reads TGTGCCAGCAGTGCCCGGGGGACAGGCCCCTTAGCTTACAATCAGCCCCAGCATTTT.

V and J are TRBV4-1 and TRBJ2-4; 11 nucleotides match TRBD1. CDR1 is MGHRA, CDR2 YSYEKL, per germline. With 4 bases clipped from V and 6 bases from J, the junction kept 5 bases outside the gene matches. The CDR3 covers 15 residues. In DNA, the CDR3 is TGCGCCAGCAGCCCGGGACAGGGGGGATCAAACATTCAGTACTTC. Its protein product is CASSPGQGGSNIQYF.

V and J are TRBV6-4 and TRBJ1-4; 7 bases align to TRBD1. The CDR3 is made up of 15 amino acids. Germline CDR1 reads MRHNA; CDR2 reads SNTAGT. Losses at the gene ends were 2 bases for V and 3 bases for J; bases not matched to a gene: 3. The CDR3 region is CASSDRGHANEKLFF. In nucleotides, the CDR3 is TGTGCCAGCAGTGACAGGGGGCACGCTAATGAAAAACTGTTTTTT.